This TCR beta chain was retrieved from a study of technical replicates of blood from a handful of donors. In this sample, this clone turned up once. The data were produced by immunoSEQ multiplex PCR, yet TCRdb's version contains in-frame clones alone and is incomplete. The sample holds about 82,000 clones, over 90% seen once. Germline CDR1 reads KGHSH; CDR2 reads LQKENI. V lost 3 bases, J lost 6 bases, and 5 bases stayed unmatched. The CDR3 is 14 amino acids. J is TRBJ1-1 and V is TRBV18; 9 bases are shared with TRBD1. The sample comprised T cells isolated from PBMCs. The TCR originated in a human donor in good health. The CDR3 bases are TGTGCCAGCTCACCCAATCGACAGGGGGCTGAAGCTTTCTTT. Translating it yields CASSPNRQGAEAFF.